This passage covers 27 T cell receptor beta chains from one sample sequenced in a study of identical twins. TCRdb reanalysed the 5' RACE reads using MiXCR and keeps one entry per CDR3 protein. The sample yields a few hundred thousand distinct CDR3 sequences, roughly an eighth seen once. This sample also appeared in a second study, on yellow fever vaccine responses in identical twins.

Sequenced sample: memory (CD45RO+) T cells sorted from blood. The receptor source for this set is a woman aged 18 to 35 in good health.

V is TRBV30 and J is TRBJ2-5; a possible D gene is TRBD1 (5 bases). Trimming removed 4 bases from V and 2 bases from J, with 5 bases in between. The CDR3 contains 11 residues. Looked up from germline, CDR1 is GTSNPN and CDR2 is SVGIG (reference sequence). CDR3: CAWTGQETQYF. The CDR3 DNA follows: TGTGCCTGGACAGGGCAAGAGACCCAGTACTTC.

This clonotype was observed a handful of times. This CDR3 reads CASRIGNNIQYF. The CDR3 DNA sequence: TGTGCCAGCAGGATAGGGAACAACATTCAGTACTTC. The chain recombines TRBV11-2 with TRBJ2-4; unclear D gene. V shed 6 bases and J shed 7 bases, with 10 bases lying between them. The CDR3 is made up of 12 amino acids. Germline-derived CDR1 and CDR2 are SGHAT and FQNNGV.

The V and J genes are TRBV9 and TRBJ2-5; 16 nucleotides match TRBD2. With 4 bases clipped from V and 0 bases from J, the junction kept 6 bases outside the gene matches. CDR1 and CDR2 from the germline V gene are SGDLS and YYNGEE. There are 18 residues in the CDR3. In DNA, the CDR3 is TGTGCCAGCAGCTTGGGACTAGCGGGGGGGCTGAACCAAGAGACCCAGTACTTC. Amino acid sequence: CASSLGLAGGLNQETQYF.

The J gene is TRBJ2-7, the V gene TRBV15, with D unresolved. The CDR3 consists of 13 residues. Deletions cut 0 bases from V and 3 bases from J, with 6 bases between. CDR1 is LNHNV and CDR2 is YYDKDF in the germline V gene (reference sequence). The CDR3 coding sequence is TGTGCCACCAGCAGAGATTTGGGCTACGAGCAGTACTTC. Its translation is CATSRDLGYEQYF.

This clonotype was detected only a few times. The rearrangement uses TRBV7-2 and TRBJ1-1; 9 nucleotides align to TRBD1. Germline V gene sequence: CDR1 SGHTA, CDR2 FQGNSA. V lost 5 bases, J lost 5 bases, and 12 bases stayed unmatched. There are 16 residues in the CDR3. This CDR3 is CASSHDRGAPGTEAFF. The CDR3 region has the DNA TGTGCCAGCAGCCATGACAGGGGGGCTCCGGGGACTGAAGCTTTCTTT.

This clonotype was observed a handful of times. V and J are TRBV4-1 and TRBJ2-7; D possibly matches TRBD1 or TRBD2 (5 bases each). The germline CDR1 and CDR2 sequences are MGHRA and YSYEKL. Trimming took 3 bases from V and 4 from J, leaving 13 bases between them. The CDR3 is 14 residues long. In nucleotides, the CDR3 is TGCGCCAGCAGCCATTTACAAGGGACGTACGAGCAGTACTTC. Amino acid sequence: CASSHLQGTYEQYF.

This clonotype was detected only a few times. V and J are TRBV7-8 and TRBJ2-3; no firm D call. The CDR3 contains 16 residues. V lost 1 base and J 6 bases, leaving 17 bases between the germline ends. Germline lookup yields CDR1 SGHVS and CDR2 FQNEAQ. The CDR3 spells CASSLEGVSIRDTQYF. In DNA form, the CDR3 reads TGTGCCAGCAGCTTAGAAGGCGTATCTATCCGGGATACGCAGTATTTT.

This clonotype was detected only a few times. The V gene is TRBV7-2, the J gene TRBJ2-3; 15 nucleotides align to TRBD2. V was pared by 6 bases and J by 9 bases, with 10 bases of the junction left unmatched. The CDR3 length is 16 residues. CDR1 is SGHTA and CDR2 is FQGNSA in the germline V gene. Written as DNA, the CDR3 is TGTGCCAGCAGATTGGGACTAGCGGGGGGTCTCGGAACGCAGTATTTT. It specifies CASRLGLAGGLGTQYF.

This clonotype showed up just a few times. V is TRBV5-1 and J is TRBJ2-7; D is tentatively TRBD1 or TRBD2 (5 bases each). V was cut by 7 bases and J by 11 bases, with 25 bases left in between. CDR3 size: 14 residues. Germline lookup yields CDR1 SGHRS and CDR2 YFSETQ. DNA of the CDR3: TGCGCCAGCCGTACCGGGACGATCGGGTCGAGTGAGTACTTC. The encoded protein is CASRTGTIGSSEYF. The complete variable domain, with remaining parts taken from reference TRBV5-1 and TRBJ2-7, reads KAGVTQTPRYLIKTRGQQVTLSCSPISGHRSVSWYQQTPGQGLQFLFEYFSETQRNKGNFPGRFSGRQFSNSRSEMNVSTLELGDSALYLCASRTGTIGSSEYFGPGTRLTVT.

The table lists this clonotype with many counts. The CDR3 coding sequence is TGTGCCAGCAGTTTAGGGGGTGGAAACATTCAGTACTTC. Translation gives CASSLGGGNIQYF. The V gene is TRBV27, the J gene TRBJ2-4; D may be TRBD1 or TRBD2 (5 bases each). CDR3 length equals 13 residues. The germline gives CDR1 MNHEY, CDR2 SMNVEV (reference sequence). The V gene lost 2 bases and the J gene lost 6 bases, with 8 bases spanning the gap.

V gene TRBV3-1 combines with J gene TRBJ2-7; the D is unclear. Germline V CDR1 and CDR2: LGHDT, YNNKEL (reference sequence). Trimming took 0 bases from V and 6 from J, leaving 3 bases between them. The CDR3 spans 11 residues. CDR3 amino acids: CASSQDLEQYF. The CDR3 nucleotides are TGTGCCAGCAGCCAAGATCTCGAGCAGTACTTC.

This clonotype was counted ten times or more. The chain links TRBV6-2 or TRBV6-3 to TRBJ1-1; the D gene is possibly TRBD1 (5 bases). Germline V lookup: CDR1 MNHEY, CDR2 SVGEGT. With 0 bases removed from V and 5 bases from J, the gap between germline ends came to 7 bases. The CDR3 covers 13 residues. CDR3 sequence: CASSYSEGTEAFF. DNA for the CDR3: TGTGCCAGCAGTTACTCGGAGGGGACTGAAGCTTTCTTT.

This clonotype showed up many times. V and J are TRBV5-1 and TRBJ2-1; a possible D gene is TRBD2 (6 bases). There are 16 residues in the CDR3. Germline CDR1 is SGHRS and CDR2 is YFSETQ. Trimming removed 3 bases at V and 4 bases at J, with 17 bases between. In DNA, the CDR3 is TGCGCCAGCAGCTCCGTTCTTAGCGGACGATACAATGAGCAGTTCTTC. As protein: CASSSVLSGRYNEQFF.

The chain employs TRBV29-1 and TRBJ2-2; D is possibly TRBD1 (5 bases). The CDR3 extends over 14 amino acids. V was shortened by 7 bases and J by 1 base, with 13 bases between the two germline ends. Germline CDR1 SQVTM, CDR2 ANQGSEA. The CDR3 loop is CSAIDRRNTGELFF. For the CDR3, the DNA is TGCAGCGCTATAGACAGAAGGAACACCGGGGAGCTGTTTTTT.

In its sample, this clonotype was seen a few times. CDR3: CASSNRKGGIPDTQYF. CDR3 bases: TGTGCCAGCAGTAACCGGAAGGGAGGGATCCCAGATACGCAGTATTTT. This chain links TRBV7-2 with TRBJ2-3; 7 bases match TRBD2. Germline V gene lookup returns CDR1 SGHTA and CDR2 FQGNSA. Trimming at V came to 6 bases and at J to 4 bases, leaving 13 bases not matched to a gene. The CDR3 runs 16 residues.

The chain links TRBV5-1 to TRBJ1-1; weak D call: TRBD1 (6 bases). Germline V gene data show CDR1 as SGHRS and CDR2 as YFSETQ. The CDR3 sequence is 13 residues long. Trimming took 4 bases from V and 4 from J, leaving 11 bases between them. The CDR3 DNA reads TGCGCCAGCAGCCAGGGGACTGCCACTGAAGCTTTCTTT. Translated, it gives CASSQGTATEAFF.

CDR3 loop: CASSGLAGVQETQYF. The CDR3, as DNA: TGTGCCAGCAGCGGACTAGCGGGGGTACAAGAGACCCAGTACTTC. V gene TRBV3-1 combines with J gene TRBJ2-5; 13 bases agree with TRBD2. Germline values: CDR1 LGHDT, CDR2 YNNKEL (reference sequence). Trimming cost V 5 bases and J 2 bases; bases outside gene matches: 2. The CDR3 is 15 residues long.

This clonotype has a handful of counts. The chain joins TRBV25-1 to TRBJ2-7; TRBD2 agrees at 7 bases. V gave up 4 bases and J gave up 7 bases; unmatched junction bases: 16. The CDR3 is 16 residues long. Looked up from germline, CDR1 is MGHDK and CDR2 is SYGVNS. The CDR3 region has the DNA TGTGCCAGCAGTGCCCAAGGGAGGGGTGCCTATACTGAGCAGTACTTC. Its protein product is CASSAQGRGAYTEQYF.

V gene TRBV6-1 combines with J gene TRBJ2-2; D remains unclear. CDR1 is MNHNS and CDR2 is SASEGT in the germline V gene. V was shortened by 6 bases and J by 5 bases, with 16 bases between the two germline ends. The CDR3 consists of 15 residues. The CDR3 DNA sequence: TGTGCCAGCAGCCCCAATACGATAGGGACCGGGGAGCTGTTTTTT. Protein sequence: CASSPNTIGTGELFF.

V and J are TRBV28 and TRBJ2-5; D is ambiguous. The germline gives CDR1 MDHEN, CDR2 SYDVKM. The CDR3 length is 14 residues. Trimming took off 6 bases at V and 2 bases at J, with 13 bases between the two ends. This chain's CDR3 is CASRAGIYQETQYF. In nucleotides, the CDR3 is TGTGCCAGCAGGGCTGGGATCTATCAAGAGACCCAGTACTTC.

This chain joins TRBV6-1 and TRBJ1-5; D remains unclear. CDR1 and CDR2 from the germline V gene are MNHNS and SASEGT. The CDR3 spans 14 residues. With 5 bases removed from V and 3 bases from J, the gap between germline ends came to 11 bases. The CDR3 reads CASSPGWDNQPQHF. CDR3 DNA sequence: TGTGCCAGCAGTCCCGGGTGGGACAATCAGCCCCAGCATTTT.

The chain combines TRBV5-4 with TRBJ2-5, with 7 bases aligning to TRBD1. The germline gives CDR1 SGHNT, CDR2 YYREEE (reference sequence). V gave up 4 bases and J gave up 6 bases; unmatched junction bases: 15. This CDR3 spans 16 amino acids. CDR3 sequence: CASSPTGAQNLKTQYF. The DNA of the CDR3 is TGTGCCAGCAGCCCAACAGGGGCCCAAAATTTGAAGACCCAGTACTTC. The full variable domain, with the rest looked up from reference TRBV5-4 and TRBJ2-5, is ETGVTQSPTHLIKTRGQQVTLRCSSQSGHNTVSWYQQALGQGPQFIFQYYREEENGRGNFPPRFSGLQFPNYSSELNVNALELDDSALYLCASSPTGAQNLKTQYFGPGTRLLVL.

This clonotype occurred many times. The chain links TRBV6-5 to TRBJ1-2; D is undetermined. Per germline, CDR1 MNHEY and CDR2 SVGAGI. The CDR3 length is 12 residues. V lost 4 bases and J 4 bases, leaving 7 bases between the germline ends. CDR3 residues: CASSSGSYGYTF. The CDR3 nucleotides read TGTGCCAGCAGTTCGGGCAGCTATGGCTACACCTTC.

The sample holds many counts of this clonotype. The CDR3 DNA reads TGCGCCAGCAGCTTGGCCGGGACAGGGGTTCGGAATGAGCAGTTCTTC. Amino acids: CASSLAGTGVRNEQFF. The chain joins TRBV5-1 to TRBJ2-1; 10 bases align to TRBD1. V shed 0 bases and J 7 bases; nucleotides not matched to a gene: 7. The CDR3 runs to 16 residues. Germline V gene sequence: CDR1 SGHRS, CDR2 YFSETQ.

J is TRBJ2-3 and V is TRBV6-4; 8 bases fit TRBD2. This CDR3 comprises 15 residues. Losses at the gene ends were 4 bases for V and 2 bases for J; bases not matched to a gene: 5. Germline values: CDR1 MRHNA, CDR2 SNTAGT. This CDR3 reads CASSAAGGVTDTQYF. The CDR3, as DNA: TGTGCCAGCAGTGCGGCCGGGGGGGTCACAGATACGCAGTATTTT.

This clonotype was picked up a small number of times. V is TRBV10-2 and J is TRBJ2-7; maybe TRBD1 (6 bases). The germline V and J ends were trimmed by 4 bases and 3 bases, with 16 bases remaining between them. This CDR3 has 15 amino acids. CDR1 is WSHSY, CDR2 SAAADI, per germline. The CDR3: CASSVNREGGYEQYF. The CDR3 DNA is TGCGCCAGCAGTGTCAACAGGGAAGGTGGCTACGAGCAGTACTTC.

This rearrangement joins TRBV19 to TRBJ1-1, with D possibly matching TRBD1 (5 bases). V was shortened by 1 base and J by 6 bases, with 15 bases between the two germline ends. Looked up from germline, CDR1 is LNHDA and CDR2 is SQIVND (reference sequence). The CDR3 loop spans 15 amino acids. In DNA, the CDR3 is TGTGCCAGTAGTATAGGAGGGGTCCCGGATGCTGAAGCTTTCTTT. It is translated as CASSIGGVPDAEAFF.